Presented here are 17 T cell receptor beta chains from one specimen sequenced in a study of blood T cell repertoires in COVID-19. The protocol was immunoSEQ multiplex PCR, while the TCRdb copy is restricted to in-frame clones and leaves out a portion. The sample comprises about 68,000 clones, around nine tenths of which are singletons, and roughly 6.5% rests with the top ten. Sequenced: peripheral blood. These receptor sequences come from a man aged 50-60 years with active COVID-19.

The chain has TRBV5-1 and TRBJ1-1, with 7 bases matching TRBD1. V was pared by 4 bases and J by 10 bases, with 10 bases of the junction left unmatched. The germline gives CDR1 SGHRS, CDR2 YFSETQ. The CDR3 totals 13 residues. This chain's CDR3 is CASSIRQGEVAFF. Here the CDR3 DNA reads TGCGCCAGCAGCATTAGACAGGGAGAAGTAGCTTTCTTT.

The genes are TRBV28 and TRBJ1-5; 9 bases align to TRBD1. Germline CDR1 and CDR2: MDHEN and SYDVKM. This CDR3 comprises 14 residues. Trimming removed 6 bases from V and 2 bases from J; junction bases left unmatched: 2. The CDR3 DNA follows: TGTGCCAGCAGGGGACAGGGAGGCAATCAGCCCCAGCATTTT. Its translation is CASRGQGGNQPQHF.

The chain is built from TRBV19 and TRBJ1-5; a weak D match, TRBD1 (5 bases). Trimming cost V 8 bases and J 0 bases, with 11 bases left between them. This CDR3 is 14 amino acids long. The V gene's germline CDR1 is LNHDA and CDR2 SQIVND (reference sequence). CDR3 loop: CASRQPYSNQPQHF. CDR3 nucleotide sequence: TGTGCCAGTCGACAGCCTTATAGCAATCAGCCCCAGCATTTT.

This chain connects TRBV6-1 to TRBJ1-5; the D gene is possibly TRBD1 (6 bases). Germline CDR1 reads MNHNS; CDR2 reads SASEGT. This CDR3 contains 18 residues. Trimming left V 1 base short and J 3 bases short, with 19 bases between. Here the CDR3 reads CASSEEGHTWWDNQPQHF. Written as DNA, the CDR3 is TGTGCCAGCAGTGAAGAGGGACACACTTGGTGGGACAATCAGCCCCAGCATTTT.

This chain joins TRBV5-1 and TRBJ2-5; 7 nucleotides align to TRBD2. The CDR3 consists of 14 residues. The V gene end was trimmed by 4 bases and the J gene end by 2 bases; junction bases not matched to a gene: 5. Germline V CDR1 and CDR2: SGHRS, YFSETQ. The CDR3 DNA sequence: TGCGCCAGCAGCCCTGGGACTACACAAGAGACCCAGTACTTC. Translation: CASSPGTTQETQYF.

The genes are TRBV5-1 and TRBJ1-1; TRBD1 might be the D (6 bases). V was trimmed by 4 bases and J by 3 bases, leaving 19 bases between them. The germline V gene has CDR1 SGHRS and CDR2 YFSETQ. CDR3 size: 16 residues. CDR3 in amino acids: CASSQNYRVGDTEAFF. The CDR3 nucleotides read TGCGCCAGCAGCCAGAACTACAGGGTGGGGGACACTGAAGCTTTCTTT.

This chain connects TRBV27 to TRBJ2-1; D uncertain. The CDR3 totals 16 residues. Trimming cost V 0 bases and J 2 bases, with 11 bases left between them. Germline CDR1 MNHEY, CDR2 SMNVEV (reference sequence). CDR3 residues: CASSLSSILPYNEQFF. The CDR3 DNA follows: TGTGCCAGCAGTTTATCGAGCATACTTCCCTACAATGAGCAGTTCTTC.

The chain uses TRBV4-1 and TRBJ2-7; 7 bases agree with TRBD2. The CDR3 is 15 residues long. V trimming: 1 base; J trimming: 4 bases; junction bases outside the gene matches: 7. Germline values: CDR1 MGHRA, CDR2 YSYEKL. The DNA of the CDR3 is TGCGCCAGCAGCCAAGGGGGGGGGAGCTCTTACGAGCAGTACTTC. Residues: CASSQGGGSSYEQYF.

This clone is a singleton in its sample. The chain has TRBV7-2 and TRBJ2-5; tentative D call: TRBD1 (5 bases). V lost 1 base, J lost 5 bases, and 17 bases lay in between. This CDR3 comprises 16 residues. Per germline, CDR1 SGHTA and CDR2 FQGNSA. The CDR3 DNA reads TGTGCCAGCAGCTTAGGCGAGTCCCTTAGGGGTGAGACCCAGTACTTC. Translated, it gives CASSLGESLRGETQYF.

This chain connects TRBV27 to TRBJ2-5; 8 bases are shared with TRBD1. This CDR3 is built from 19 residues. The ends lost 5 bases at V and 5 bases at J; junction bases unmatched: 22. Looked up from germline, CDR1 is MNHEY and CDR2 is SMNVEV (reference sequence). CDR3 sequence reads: CASSLLAIHGDRGGETQYF. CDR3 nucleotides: TGTGCCAGCAGTCTTCTAGCTATACACGGCGACAGGGGCGGCGAGACCCAGTACTTC.

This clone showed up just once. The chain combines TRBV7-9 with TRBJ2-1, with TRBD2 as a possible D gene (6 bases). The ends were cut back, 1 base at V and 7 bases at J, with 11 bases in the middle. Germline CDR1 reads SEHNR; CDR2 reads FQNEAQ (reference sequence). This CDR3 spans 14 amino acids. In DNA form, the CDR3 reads TGTGCCAGCAGCTTAGACCTTGGGACTAATGAGCAGTTCTTC. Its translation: CASSLDLGTNEQFF.

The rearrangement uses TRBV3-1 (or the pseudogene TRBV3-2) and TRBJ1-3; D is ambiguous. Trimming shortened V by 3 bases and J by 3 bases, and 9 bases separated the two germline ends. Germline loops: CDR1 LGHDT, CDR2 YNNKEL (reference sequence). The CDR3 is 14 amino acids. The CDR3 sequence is CASSQPRDGNTIYF. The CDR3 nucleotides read TGTGCCAGCAGCCAGCCCCGGGATGGAAACACCATATATTTT.

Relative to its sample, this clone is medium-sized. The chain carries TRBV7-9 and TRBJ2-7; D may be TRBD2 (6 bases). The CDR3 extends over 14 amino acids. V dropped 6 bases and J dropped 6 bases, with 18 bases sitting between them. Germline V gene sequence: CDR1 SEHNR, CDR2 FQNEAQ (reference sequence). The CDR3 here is CASRVVTGAGEQYF. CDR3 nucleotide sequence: TGTGCCAGCAGAGTCGTAACTGGAGCGGGCGAGCAGTACTTC.

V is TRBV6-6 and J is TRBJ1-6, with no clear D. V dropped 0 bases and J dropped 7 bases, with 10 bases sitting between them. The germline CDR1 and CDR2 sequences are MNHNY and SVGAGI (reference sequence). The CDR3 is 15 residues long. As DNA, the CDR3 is TGTGCCAGCAGTTACTCGACGCAGGCCAATTCACCCCTCCACTTT. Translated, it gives CASSYSTQANSPLHF.

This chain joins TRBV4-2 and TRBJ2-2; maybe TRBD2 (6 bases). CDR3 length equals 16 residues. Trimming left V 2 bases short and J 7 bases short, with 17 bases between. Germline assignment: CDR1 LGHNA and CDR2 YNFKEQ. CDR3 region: CASSQMGNRRGGELFF. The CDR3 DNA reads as TGTGCCAGCAGCCAAATGGGTAACAGGCGGGGCGGGGAGCTGTTTTTT.

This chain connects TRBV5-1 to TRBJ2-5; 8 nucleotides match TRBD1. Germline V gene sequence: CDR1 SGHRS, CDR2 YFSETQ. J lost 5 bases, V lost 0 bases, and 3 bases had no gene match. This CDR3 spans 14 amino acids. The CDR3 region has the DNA TGCGCCAGCAGCTTGGCCCCAGGGGGCGAGACCCAGTACTTC. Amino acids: CASSLAPGGETQYF.

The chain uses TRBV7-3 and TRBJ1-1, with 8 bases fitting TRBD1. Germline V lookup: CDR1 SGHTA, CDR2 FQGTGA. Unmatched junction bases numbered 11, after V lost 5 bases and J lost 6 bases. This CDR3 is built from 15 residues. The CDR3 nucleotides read TGTGCCAGCAGCGTATCCGGACAGGGAAACGCTGAAGCTTTCTTT. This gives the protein CASSVSGQGNAEAFF.